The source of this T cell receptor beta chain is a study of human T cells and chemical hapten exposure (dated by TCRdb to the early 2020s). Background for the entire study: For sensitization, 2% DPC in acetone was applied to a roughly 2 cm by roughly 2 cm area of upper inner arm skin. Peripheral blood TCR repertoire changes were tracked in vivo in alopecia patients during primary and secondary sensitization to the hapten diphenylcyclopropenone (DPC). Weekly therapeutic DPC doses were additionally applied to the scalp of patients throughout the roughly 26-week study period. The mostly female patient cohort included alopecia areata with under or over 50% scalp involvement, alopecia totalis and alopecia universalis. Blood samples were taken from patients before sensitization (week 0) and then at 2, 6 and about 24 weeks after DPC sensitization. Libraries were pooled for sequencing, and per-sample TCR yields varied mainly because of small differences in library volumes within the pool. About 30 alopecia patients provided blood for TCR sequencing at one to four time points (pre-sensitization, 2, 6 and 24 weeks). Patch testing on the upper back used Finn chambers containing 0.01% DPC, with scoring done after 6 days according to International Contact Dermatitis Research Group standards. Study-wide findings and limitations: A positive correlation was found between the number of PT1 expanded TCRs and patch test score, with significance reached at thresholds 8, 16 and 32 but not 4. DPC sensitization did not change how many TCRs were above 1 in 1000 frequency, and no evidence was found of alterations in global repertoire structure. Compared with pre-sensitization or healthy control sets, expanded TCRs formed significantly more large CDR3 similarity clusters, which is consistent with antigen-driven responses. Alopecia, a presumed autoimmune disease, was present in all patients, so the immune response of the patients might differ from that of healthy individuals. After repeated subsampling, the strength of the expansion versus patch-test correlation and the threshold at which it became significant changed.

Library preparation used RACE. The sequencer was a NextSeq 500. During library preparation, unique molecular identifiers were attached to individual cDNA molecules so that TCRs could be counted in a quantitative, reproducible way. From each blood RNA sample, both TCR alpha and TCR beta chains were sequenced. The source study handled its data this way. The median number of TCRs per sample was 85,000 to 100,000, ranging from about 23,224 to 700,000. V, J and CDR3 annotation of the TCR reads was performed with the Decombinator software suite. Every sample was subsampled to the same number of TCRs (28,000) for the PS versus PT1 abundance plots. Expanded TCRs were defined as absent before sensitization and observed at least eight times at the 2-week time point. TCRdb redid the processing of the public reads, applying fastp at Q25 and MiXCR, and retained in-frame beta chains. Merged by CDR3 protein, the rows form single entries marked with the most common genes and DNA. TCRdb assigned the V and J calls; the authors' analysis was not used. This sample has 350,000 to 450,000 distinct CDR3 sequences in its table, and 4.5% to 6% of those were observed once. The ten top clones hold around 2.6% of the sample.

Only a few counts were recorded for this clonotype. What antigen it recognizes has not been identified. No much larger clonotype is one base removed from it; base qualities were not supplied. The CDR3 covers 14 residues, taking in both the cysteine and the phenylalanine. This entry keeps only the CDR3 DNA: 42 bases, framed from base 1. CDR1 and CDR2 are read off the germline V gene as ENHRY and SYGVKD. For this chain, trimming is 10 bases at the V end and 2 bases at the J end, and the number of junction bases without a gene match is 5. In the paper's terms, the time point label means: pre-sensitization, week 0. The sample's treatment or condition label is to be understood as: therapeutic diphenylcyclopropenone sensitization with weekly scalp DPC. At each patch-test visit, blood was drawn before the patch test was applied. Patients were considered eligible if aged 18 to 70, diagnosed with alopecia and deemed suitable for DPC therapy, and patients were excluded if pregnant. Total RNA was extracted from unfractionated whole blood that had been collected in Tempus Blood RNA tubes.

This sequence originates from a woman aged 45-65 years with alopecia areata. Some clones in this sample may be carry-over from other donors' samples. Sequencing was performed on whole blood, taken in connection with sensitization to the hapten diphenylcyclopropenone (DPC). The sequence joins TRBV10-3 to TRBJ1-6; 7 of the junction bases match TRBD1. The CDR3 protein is CASTGAAYNSPLHF. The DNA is TGTGCCAGTACAGGGGCTGCCTATAATTCACCCCTCCACTTT.